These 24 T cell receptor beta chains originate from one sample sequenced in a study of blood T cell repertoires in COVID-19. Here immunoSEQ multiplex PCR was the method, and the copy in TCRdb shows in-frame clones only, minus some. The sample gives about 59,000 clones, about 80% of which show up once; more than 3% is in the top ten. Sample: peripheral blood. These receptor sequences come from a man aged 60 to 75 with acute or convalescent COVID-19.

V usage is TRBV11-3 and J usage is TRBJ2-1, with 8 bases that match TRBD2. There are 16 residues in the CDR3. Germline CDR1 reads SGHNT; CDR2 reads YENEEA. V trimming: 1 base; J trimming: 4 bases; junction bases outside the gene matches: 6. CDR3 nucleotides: TGTGCCAGCAGCTTAGGAGGGACTAGGGAATACAATGAGCAGTTCTTC. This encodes CASSLGGTREYNEQFF.

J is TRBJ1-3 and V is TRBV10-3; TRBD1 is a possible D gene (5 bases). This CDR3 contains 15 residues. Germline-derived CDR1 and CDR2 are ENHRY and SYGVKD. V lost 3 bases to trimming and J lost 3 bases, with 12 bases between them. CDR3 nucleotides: TGTGCCATCAGTGAAGAGGGCGGGGGTGGAAACACCATATATTTT. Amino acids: CAISEEGGGGNTIYF.

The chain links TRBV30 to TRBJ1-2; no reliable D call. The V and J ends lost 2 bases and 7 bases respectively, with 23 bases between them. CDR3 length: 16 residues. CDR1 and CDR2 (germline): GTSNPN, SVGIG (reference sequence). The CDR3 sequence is CAWSKNSRLYLGGYTF. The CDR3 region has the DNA TGTGCCTGGAGTAAGAACTCGCGGCTCTACTTGGGTGGCTACACCTTC.

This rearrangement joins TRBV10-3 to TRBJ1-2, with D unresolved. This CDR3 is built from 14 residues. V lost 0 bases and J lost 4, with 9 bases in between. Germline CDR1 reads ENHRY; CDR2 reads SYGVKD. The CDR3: CAISESRSTYGYTF. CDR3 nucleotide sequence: TGTGCCATCAGTGAGTCTCGGAGTACCTATGGCTACACCTTC.

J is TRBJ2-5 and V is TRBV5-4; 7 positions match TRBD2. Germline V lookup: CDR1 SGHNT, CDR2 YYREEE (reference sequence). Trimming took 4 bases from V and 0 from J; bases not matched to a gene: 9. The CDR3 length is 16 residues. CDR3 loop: CASSLASGAYQETQYF. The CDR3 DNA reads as TGTGCCAGCAGCCTAGCTAGCGGAGCCTACCAAGAGACCCAGTACTTC.

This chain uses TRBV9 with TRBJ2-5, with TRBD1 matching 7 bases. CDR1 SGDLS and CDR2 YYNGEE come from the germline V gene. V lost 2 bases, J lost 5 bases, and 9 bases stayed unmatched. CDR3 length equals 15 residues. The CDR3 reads CASSVRQGPGETQYF. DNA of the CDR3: TGTGCCAGCAGCGTCAGACAGGGCCCAGGGGAGACCCAGTACTTC.

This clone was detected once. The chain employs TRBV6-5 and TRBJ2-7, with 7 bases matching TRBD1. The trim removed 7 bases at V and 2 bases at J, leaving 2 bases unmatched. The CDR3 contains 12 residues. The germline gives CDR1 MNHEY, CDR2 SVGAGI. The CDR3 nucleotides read TGTGCCAGCAAGCAGGGGGCCTACGAGCAGTACTTC. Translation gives CASKQGAYEQYF.

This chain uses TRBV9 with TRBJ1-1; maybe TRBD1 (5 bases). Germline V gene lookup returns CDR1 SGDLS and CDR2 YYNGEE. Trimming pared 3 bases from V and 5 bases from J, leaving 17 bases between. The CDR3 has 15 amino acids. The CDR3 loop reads CASSDSRVMGTEAFF. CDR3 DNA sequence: TGTGCCAGCAGCGACTCCAGGGTGATGGGGACTGAAGCTTTCTTT.

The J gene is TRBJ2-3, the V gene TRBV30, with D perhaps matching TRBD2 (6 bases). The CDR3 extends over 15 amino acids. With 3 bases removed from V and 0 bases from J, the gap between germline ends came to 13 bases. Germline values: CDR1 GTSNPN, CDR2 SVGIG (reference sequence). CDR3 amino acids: CAWRADYFSTDTQYF. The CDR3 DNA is TGTGCCTGGAGGGCGGACTATTTTAGCACAGATACGCAGTATTTT. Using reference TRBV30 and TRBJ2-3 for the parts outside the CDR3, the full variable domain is SQTIHQWPATLVQPVGSPLSLECTVEGTSNPNLYWYRQAAGRGLQLLFYSVGIGQISSEVPQNLSASRPQDRQFILSSKKLLLSDSGFYLCAWRADYFSTDTQYFGPGTRLTVL.

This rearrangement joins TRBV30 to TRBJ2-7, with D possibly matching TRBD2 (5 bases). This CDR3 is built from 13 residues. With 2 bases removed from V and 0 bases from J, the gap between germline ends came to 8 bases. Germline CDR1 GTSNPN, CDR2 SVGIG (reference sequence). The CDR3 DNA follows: TGTGCCTGGAGTTTCGACTACTCCTACGAGCAGTACTTC. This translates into CAWSFDYSYEQYF.

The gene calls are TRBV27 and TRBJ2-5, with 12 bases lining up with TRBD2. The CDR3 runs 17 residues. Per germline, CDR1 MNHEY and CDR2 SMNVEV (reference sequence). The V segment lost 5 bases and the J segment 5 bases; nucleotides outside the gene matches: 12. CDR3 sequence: CASSNLLAGGPSETQYF. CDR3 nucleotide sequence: TGTGCCAGCAGTAACCTGCTAGCGGGAGGGCCGAGTGAGACCCAGTACTTC.

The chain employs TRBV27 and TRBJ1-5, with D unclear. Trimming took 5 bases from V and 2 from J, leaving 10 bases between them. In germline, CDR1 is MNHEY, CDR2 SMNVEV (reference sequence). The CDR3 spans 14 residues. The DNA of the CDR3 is TGTGCCAGCAGTACCCGCGCTGGCAATCAGCCCCAGCATTTT. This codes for CASSTRAGNQPQHF.

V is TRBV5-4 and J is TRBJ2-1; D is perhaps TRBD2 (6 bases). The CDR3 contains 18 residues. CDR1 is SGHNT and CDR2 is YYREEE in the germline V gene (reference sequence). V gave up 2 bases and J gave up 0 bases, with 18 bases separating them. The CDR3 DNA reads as TGTGCCAGCAGCTTTGACTCAGCGGGCCGAAGCTCCTACAATGAGCAGTTCTTC. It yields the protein CASSFDSAGRSSYNEQFF.

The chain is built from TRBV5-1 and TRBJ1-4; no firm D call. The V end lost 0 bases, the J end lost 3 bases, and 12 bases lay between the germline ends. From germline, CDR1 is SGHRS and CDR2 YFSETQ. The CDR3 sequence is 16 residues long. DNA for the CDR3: TGCGCCAGCAGCTTGGCCGGAGGGCCCCCTAATGAAAAACTGTTTTTT. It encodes CASSLAGGPPNEKLFF.

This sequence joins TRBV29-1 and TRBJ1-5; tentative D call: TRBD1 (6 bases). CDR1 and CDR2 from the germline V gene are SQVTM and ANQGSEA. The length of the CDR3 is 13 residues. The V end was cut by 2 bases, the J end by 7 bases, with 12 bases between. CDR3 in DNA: TGCAGCGTTGAATGGGGGCAAGGGCAGCCCCAGCATTTT. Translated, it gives CSVEWGQGQPQHF.

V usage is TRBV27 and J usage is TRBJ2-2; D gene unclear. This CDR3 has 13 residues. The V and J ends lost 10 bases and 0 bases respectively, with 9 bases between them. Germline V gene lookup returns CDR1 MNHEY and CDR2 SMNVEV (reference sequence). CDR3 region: CAILETNTGELFF. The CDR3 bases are TGTGCCATCCTAGAAACGAACACCGGGGAGCTGTTTTTT.

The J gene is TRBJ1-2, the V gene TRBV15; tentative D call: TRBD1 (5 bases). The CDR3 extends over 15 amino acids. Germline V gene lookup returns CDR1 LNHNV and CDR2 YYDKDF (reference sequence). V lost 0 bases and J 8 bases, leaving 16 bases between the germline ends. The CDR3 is CATSRDGGALGGYTF. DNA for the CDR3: TGTGCCACCAGCAGAGATGGCGGGGCCTTGGGAGGCTACACCTTC.

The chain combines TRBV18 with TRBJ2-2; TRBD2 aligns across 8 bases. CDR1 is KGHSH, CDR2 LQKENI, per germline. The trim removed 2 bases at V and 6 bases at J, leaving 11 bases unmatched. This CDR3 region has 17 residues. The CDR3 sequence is CASSPSSGSIWAGELFF. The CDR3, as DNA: TGTGCCAGCTCACCATCCAGCGGGAGTATTTGGGCCGGGGAGCTGTTTTTT. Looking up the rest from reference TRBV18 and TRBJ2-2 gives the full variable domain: NAGVMQNPRHLVRRRGQEARLRCSPMKGHSHVYWYRQLPEEGLKFMVYLQKENIIDESGMPKERFSAEFPKEGPSILRIQQVVRGDSAAYFCASSPSSGSIWAGELFFGEGSRLTVL.

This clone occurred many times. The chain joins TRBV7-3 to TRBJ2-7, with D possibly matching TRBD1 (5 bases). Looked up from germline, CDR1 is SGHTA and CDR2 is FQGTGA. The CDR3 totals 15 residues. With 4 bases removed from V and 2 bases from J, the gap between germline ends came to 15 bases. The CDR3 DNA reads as TGTGCCAGCAGCTCCTGGACATTAGAGACCTACGAGCAGTACTTC. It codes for CASSSWTLETYEQYF.

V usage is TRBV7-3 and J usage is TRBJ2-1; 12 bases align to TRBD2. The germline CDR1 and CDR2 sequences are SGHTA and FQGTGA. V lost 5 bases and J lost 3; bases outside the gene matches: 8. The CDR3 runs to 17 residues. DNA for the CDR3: TGTGCCAGCAGCCCCCCTAGCGGGAGGGCCCGCTACAATGAGCAGTTCTTC. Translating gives CASSPPSGRARYNEQFF.

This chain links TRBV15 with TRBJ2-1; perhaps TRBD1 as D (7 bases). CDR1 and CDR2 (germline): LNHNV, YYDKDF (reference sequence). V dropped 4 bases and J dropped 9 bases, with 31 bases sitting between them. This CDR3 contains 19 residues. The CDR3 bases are TGTGCCACCAGCACTTTTTCCGGGGCAGGGGGGCGACCCCCCACTGAGCAGTTCTTC. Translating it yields CATSTFSGAGGRPPTEQFF.

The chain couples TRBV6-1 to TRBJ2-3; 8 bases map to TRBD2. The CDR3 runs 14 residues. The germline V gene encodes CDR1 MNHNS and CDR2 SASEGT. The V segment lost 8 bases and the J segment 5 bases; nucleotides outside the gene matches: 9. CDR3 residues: CASSSQLAGDTQYF. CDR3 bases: TGTGCCAGCTCGTCCCAGCTAGCGGGAGATACGCAGTATTTT.

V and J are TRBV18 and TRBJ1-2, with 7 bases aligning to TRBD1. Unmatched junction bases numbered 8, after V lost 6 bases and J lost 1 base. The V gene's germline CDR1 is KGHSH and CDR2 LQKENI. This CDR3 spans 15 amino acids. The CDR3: CASSEGQTFNYGYTF. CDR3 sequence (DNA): TGTGCCAGCTCGGAGGGACAGACCTTTAACTATGGCTACACCTTC.

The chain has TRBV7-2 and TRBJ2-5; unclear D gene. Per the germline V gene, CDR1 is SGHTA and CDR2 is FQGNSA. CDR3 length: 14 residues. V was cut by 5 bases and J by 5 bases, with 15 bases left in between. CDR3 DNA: TGTGCCAGCAGCCGGTGGTCTTCATCGGAGACCCAGTACTTC. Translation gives CASSRWSSSETQYF.